The present T cell receptor (beta chain) was sequenced within a study of T cells in localized non-small cell lung cancer (TCRdb year 2020). For the wider study: Comparing tumors with uninvolved tumor-adjacent lungs, the study looked at the T cell repertoires of hundreds of patients with early-stage NSCLC. All 250 or so NSCLC patients in the cohort were treatment-naive and had localized lung tumors that were resected. NSCLC patients had a mean age of roughly 69 years, and fewer than 150 were male and some 98 female. The paper's findings and limits, for the study overall: Because the study design was exploratory, TCR variables were selected using unadjusted p-values without false-discovery rate correction. Because multi-region tumor sequencing was not done, intratumor heterogeneity could not be ruled out. Higher T cell density in blood was associated with longer overall survival, whereas higher clonality in adjacent lung was associated with shorter survival. The highest T cell clonality was observed in uninvolved tumor-adjacent lung, where clonality exceeded that of tumor, suggesting that antigenic responses were more focused in uninvolved tumor-adjacent lung. A median of 57 of the top 100 tumor clones turned up in the paired uninvolved adjacent lung, and some 28 of those clones also ranked among the top 100 of that same adjacent lung.

At diagnosis, peripheral blood, uninvolved tumor-adjacent lung and tumor were collected and stored as a combination of fresh-frozen and FFPE material. For TCR repertoire profiling, blood samples were analyzed as peripheral blood mononuclear cells. Trimming removed 3 bases from V and 3 bases from J; the gene matches leave 8 bases unexplained. The CDR1 and CDR2 encoded by the germline V gene are MDHEN and SYDVKM. The CDR3 has 16 amino acids, counting the end cysteine and phenylalanine. Solely the CDR3 DNA is kept, with 48 bases framed from the first base. TCR beta CDR3 regions were sequenced from DNA using the immunoSEQ Assay. Per the original workflow: T cell density was computed as TCR beta template counts normalized to usable DNA estimated by amplifying housekeeping genes. Richness was estimated with the preseqR package, extrapolating to 400,000 templates for PBMC samples and 120,000 templates for tissue samples. Clonality was calculated as one minus Pielou's evenness. Tissue-enriched TCRs were identified by differential abundance testing using productive amino-acid clonotypes, minimum total count 5 and alpha 0.1. Repertoire overlap between compartments was quantified with the Jaccard Index and Morisita Overlap Index. GLIPH clustered TCR beta CDR3s with public tetramer-defined viral CDR3s; viral motifs required at least three viral sequences plus V-gene enrichment. The immuneACCESS repertoire file appears here via TCRdb, limited to in-frame rearrangements. These files lack a portion of the clones; in checked studies, under half of the deficit traces to unresolved V genes, and the cause of the others is not known. V and J calls and clone size are copied from that table; D and trimming were computed from the DNA. The sample profile shows tens of thousands of clones; around 90% of them were found once. The ten largest make up roughly 7.2% of the sample.

In regard to this clone: Its target antigen remains unknown. The sample holds no much larger clone one base away, and base qualities are not on file.

The rearrangement combines TRBV28 with TRBJ2-7; 10 junctional bases match TRBD2. The TCR sequence derives from a woman aged 35 to 75 with stage I lung adenocarcinoma. Specimen: peripheral blood, collected before any cancer treatment. The sequenced DNA is TGTGCCAGCAGTTTGAGGGGGACTAGCGTAGACTACGAGCAGTACTTC. Its coded protein is CASSLRGTSVDYEQYF.